Sequencing of this T cell receptor (beta chain) was carried out in a study of cytomegalovirus exposure and HLA in healthy donors. Study conclusions and caveats: Sequence variants that were highly shared formed a cluster that was likely a sequencing artifact. Roughly even sequencing depth across donors was the assumption behind the presence/absence analyses. A later analysis by the authors found several of the most significant clusters apparently linked to common viral pathogens. TCR beta V- and J-gene trimming was later associated with a missense DCLRE1C variant.

Remarks on this clone: Antigen unknown.

The ends were cut back, 4 bases at V and 0 bases at J, with 16 bases in the middle. Germline CDR1 SGHTA, CDR2 FQGNSA. The CDR3 has 17 amino acids. This PCR relied on a set of 60 Vbeta primers and 13 Jbeta primers. Clones were sequenced by immunoSEQ multiplex PCR, and TCRdb holds only the in-frame ones, with some missing. The table records 120,000 or so clones, 80% of them present only once. The origin of this receptor is a man aged 50 to 59 in good health and CMV-seronegative. The gene calls are TRBV7-2 and TRBJ1-3; a possible D gene is TRBD1 (6 bases). The sample taken for sequencing was PBMCs. The DNA of the CDR3 is TGTGCCAGCAGCTCCCGGAAGGGGGGGAACTCTGGAAACACCATATATTTT. It translates to CASSSRKGGNSGNTIYF.